Sequencing of this T cell receptor (beta chain) was carried out in a study of CD4+ T cells in melanoma. This table comes from immunoSEQ multiplex PCR, and its TCRdb copy is limited to in-frame clones, with some not included. The sample has some 13,000 clones, under 80% seen once. Germline CDR1 is SGHTA and CDR2 is FQGNSA. Trimming shortened V by 2 bases and J by 4 bases, and 6 bases separated the two germline ends. CDR3 size: 13 residues. Sequenced: cells from a culture (not recorded whether cultured in vitro). The chain employs TRBV7-2 and TRBJ2-1, with no clear D. The sequence was obtained from a human donor with melanoma. The CDR3 DNA reads TGTGCCAGCAGCTTATTCCAGTACAATGAGCAGTTCTTC. Encoded protein: CASSLFQYNEQFF.